The rows below give T cell receptor beta chains drawn from one sample of a study of T cell repertoires in cytomegalovirus infection. These receptors have no known antigen. TCRdb fed the reads into MiXCR, producing one record per CDR3 protein. The top ten clones hold 15% to 20% of a sample with 450,000 to 600,000 distinct CDR3 sequences, more than 30% of them seen once. Material: cultured PBMCs, obtained from culture after CMV antigen stimulation. Receptors were obtained from a human donor in good health (CMV status not recorded). Some clones in this sample may be carry-over from other donors' samples. CDR3s include the opening cysteine and the closing phenylalanine or tryptophan. Clone size is shown for a subset of rows, as once, few, many or a class of expanded clone.

size,V,J,CDR3
.,TRBV4-2,TRBJ2-3,CASSQGGVAGGPGDTQYF
medium-sized,TRBV28,TRBJ1-5,CASSPIQGNQPQHF
few,TRBV19,TRBJ2-4,CASSIGGPGTRDIQYF
.,TRBV27,TRBJ1-1,CASSPRGGRAEAFF
.,TRBV19,TRBJ1-3,CASSTQEDSGNTIYF
.,TRBV7-2,TRBJ2-3,CASSMTSGRLVDTQYF
few,TRBV6-5,TRBJ2-2,CASCSGTGELFF
.,TRBV7-9,TRBJ2-2,CASSLRTSPFNTGELFF
once,TRBV6-8,TRBJ2-1,CASTSTTGHEQFF
.,TRBV6-5,TRBJ2-1,CASSYPLASGKDEQFF
.,TRBV5-1,TRBJ2-3,CASSPSGGRTDTQYF
.,TRBV29-1,TRBJ2-4,CSVVGRAKNIQYF
few,TRBV7-3,TRBJ2-1,CASSLRVGASGSGDNEQFF
.,TRBV19,TRBJ1-5,CASSITEGVFSNQPQHF
.,TRBV19,TRBJ1-5,CASGPGLNQPQHF
few,TRBV19,TRBJ1-2,CASSITEYGYTF
.,TRBV2,TRBJ2-2,CASRLETNTGELFF
few,TRBV6-2/TRBV6-3,TRBJ2-4,CASSERPKNIQYF
few,TRBV20-1,TRBJ2-5,CSARGLAGGRETQYF
.,TRBV18,TRBJ1-6,CASSPQGNNSPLHF
.,TRBV10-3,TRBJ1-5,CAISTGGEGRLPSNQPQHF
.,TRBV28,TRBJ2-3,CASRPDRPGVKITDTQYF
.,TRBV19,TRBJ2-2,CASSPPGLDTGELFF
few,TRBV12-3/TRBV12-4,TRBJ2-7,CASTLGTGVSEQYF
once,TRBV12-3/TRBV12-4,TRBJ2-2,CASSFPRLAGAGELFF
few,TRBV20-1,TRBJ1-1,CSASNLDRPNTEAFF
.,TRBV13,TRBJ1-5,CASSSRGGVSQPQHF
.,TRBV2,TRBJ2-1,CASKLLARSYNEQFF
.,TRBV28,TRBJ1-1,CASSLRREAFF
.,TRBV19,TRBJ1-2,CASSILGQGGYYGYTF
few,TRBV27,TRBJ1-2,CASRPRMTHSAGYTF
.,TRBV7-2,TRBJ2-3,CASSHGITDTQYF
few,TRBV7-2,TRBJ2-4,CASSLGWDIAKNIQYF
.,TRBV6-2/TRBV6-3,TRBJ1-1,CASSYHPNTEAFF
.,TRBV29-1,TRBJ2-3,CSAVIFGRASTDTQYF
few,TRBV12-3/TRBV12-4,TRBJ2-3,CASSTGRALTNTRTDTQYF
many,TRBV6-1,TRBJ1-1,CASRFRGTEAFF
many,TRBV7-2,TRBJ2-2,CASSLLSREGPGELFF
few,TRBV19,TRBJ1-5,CASSISGDSNQPQHF
few,TRBV27,TRBJ2-5,CASSAGTGTTRGTQYF
.,TRBV7-3,TRBJ1-5,CTSSQTQKGPYSNQPQHF
.,TRBV27,TRBJ2-1,CASSFWASGRVYNEQFF
.,TRBV6-5,TRBJ1-1,CASSYSGQGLTEAFF
.,TRBV10-3,TRBJ2-5,CAISEGSAETQYF
.,TRBV11-3,TRBJ1-5,CASSSTGETQPQHF
once,TRBV19,TRBJ1-2,CASSIGTGIYGYTF
.,TRBV28,TRBJ2-5,CASSSFLGPGTGRETQYF
.,TRBV6-2/TRBV6-3,TRBJ2-2,CASSYRGRRSGELFF
few,TRBV10-2,TRBJ2-1,CASSNVQGLYNEQFF
.,TRBV4-1,TRBJ2-1,CASSRRLAGVSYNEQFF
.,TRBV20-1,TRBJ1-1,CSARTWTGEFTEAFF
few,TRBV12-3/TRBV12-4,TRBJ1-1,CASSLSSLGTGAFF
.,TRBV15,TRBJ2-6,CATSKFLGGSSSGANVLTF
few,TRBV19,TRBJ1-2,CASSPGRWVNYGYTF